The source of this TCR beta chain is a study of CD8 T cells in Susac syndrome. Study results and caveats: TCR sequencing and HLA analysis covered a relatively small number of individuals.

Relapsing-remitting disease, either stable or active, was present in the multiple sclerosis controls, who were treatment-naive patients. Both CD4+ and CD8+ T cells were negatively isolated, and TEMRA cells underwent FACS enrichment. With random hexamers, reverse transcription was performed on roughly 0.5 to 1 ug of RNA. Amplification of TCR beta CDR3 by immunoSEQ multiplex PCR spanned 54 Vbeta and 13 Jbeta. TCRdb fed the immunoSEQ multiplex PCR reads into MiXCR, producing one record per CDR3 protein. In the table there are some 150,000 distinct CDR3 sequences, roughly 95% of which are singletons. The CDR3 loop spans 12 amino acids. V lost 4 bases, J lost 8 bases, and 6 bases lay in between. The germline V gene has CDR1 LGHNT and CDR2 FRNRAP. A remark on this clonotype: Its antigen is not identified.

The chain employs TRBV12-5 and TRBJ1-6; D gene unclear. The TCR originated in a human donor with multiple sclerosis. Input material: CD8+ T cells from PBMCs. DNA of the CDR3: TGTGCTAGTGGTTCCGCTGATTCACCCCTCCACTTT. Its protein product is CASGSADSPLHF.